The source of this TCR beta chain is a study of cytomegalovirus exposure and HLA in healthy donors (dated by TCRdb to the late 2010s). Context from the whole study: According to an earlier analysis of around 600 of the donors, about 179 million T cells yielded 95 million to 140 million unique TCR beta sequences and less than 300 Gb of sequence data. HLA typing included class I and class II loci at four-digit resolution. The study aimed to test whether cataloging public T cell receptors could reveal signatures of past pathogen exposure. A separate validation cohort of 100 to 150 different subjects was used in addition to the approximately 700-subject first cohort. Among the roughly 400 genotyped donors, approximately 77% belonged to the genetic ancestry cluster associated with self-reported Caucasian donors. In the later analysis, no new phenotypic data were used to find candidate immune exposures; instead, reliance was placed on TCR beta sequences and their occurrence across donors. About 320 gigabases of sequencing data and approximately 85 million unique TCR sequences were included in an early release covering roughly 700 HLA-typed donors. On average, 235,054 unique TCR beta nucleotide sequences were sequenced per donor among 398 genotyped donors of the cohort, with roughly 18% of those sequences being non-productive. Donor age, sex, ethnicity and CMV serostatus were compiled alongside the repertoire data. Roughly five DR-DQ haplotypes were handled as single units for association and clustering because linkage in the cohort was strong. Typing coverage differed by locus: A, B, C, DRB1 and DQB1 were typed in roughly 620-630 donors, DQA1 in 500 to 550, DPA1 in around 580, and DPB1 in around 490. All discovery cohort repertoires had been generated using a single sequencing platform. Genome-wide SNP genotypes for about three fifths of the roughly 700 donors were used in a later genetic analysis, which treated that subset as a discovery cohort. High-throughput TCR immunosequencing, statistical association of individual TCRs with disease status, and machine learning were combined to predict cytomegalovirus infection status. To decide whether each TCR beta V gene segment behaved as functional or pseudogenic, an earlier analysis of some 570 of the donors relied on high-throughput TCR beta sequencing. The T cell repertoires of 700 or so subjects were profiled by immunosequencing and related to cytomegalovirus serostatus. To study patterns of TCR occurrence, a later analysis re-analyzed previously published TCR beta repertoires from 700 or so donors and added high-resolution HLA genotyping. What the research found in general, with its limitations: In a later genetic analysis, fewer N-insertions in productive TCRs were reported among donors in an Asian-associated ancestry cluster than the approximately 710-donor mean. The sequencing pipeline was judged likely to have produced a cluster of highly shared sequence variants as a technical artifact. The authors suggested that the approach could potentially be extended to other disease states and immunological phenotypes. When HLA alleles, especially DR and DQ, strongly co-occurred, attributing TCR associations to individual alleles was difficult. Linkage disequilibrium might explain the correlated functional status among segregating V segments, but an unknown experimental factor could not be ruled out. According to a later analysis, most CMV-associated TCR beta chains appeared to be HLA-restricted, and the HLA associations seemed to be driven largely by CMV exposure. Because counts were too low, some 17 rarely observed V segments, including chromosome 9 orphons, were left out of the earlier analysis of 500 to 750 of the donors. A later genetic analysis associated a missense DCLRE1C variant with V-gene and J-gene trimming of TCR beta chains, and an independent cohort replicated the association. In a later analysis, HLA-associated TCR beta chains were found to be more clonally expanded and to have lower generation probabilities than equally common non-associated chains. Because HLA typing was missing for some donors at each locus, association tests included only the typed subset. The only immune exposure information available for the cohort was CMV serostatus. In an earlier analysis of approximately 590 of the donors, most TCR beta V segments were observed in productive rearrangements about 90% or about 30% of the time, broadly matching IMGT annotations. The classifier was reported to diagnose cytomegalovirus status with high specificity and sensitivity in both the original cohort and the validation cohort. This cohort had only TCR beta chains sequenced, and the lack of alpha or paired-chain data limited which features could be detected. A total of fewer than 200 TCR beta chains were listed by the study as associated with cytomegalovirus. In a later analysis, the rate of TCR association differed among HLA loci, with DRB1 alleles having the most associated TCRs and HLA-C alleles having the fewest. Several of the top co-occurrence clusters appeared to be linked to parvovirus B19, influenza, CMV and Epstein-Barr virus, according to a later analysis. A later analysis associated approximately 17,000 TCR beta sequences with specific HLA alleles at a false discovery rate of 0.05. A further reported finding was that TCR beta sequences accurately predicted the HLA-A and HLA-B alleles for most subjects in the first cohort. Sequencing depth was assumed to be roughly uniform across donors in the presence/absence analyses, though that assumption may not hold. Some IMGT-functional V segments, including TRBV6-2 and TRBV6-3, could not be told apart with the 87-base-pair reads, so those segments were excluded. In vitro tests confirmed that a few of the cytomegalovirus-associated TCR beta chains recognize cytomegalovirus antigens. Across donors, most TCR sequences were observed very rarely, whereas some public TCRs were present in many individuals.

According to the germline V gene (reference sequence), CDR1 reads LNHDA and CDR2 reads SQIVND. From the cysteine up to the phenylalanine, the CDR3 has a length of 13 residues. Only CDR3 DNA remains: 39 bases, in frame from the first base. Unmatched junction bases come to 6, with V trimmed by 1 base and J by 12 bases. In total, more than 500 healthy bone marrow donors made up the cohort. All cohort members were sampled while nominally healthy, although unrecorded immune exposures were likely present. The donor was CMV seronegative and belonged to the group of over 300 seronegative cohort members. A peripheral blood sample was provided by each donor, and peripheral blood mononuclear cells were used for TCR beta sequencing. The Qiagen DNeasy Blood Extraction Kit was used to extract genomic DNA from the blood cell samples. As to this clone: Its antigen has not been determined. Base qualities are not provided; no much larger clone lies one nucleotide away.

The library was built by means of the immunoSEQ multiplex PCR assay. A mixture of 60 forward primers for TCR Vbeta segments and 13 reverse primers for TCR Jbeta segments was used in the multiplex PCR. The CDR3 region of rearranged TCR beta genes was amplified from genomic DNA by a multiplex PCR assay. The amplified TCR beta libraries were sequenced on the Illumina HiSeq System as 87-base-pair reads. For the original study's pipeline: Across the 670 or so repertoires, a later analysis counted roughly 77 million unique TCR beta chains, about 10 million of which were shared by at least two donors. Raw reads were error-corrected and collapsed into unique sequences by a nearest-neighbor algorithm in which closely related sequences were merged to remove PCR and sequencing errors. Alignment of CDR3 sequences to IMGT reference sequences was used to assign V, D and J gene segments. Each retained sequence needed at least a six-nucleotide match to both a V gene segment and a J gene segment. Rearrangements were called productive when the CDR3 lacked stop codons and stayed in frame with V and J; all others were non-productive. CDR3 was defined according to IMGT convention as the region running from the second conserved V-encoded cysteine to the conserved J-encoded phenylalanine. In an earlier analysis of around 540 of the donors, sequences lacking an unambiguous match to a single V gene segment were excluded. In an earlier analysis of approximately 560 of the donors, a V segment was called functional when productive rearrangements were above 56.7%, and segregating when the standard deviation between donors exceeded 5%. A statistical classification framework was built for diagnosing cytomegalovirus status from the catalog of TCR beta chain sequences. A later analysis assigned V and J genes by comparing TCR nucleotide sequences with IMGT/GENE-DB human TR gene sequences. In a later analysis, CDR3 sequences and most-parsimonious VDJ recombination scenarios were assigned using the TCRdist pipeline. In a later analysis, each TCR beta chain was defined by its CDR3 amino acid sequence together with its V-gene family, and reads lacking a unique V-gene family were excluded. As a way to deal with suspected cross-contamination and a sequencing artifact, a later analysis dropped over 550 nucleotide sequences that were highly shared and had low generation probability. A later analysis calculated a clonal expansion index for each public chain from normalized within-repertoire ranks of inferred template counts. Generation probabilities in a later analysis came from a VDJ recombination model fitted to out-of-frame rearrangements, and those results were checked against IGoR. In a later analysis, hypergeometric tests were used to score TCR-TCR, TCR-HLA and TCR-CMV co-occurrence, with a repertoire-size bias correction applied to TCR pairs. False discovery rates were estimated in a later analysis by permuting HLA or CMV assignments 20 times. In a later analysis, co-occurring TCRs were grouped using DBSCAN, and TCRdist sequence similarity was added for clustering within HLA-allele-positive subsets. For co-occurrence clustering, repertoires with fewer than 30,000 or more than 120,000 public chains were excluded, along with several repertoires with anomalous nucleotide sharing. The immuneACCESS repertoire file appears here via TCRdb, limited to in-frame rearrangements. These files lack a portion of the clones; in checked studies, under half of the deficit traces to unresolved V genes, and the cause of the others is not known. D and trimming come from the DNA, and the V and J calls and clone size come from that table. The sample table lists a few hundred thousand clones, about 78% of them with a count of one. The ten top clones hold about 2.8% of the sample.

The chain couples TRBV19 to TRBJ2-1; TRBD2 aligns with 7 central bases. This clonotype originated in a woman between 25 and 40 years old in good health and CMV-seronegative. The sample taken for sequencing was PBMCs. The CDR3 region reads CASSIGGGTAQFF. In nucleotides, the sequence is TGTGCCAGTAGTATAGGGGGGGGGACGGCGCAGTTCTTC. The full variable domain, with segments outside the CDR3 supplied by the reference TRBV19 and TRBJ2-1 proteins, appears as DGGITQSPKYLFRKEGQNVTLSCEQNLNHDAMYWYRQDPGQGLRLIYYSQIVNDFQKGDIAEGYSVSREKKESFPLTVTSAQKNPTAFYLCASSIGGGTAQFFGPGTRLTVL.